This T cell receptor (beta chain) was retrieved from a study of blood T cell repertoires in COVID-19. Study context: T cells, B-cell-depleted T cells, or PBMCs supplied cDNA or gDNA.

Method: immunoSEQ multiplex PCR; TCRdb's copy keeps in-frame clones and lacks some. The sample holds about 120,000 clones, 85% to 90% seen once. Looked up from germline, CDR1 is ENHRY and CDR2 is SYGVKD. V lost 0 bases and J lost 2, with 5 bases in between. The CDR3 is made up of 13 amino acids. This clone came up once. The V call is TRBV10-3, the J call TRBJ2-7; D remains ambiguous. Sequencing input: peripheral blood. The TCR sequence derives from a man in his 70s with active or convalescent COVID-19. CDR3 bases: TGTGCCATCAGTGAGTCGGCAGCCTACGAGCAGTACTTC. Translation gives CAISESAAYEQYF.